These T cell receptor beta chains were read from a single sample in a study of blood T cell repertoires in COVID-19. Clones were read by immunoSEQ multiplex PCR, and TCRdb kept only the in-frame ones, dropping some. The repertoire has around 180,000 clones, around 80% of them found once; the top ten carry about 17%. Sequencing input: PBMCs or T cells enriched from blood (not recorded which). Source of these receptors: a woman between 50 and 59 years old with acute COVID-19. The CDR3 runs from the conserved cysteine through the conserved F or W. The D gene is left open where the match is weak. A row's size may be missing; if present it is once, few, many or a size class.

J gene	D gene	V gene	clone size	CDR3 protein	CDR3 DNA
TRBJ1-1	NA	TRBV3-1/TRBV3-2	NA	CASSQGHVNTEAFF	TGTGCCAGCAGCCAGGGACATGTGAACACTGAAGCTTTCTTT
TRBJ1-1	NA	TRBV6-5	NA	CASSMGQRNTEAFF	TGTGCCAGCAGTATGGGACAACGGAACACTGAAGCTTTCTTT
TRBJ1-5	NA	TRBV7-9	few	CASSFTGGGSGQPQHF	TGTGCCAGCAGCTTTACCGGGGGGGGTTCGGGTCAGCCCCAGCATTTT
TRBJ2-5	TRBD2	TRBV7-2	NA	CASSGSGGSETQYF	TGTGCCAGCAGCGGGAGCGGGGGGTCGGAGACCCAGTACTTC
TRBJ1-1	NA	TRBV10-1	NA	CASSGGRGGLDTEAFF	TGCGCCAGCAGTGGGGGAAGAGGGGGATTGGACACTGAAGCTTTCTTT
TRBJ1-3	NA	TRBV27	few	CASSSDGQGSGNTIYF	TGTGCCAGCAGTTCGGACGGACAAGGCTCTGGAAACACCATATATTTT
TRBJ1-2	NA	TRBV29-1	NA	CSAQGGQSDGYTF	TGCAGCGCTCAAGGGGGTCAGAGTGATGGCTACACCTTC
TRBJ1-2	TRBD1	TRBV4-1	NA	CASNYGTGARGYTF	TGCGCCAGCAACTACGGGACAGGGGCTCGGGGCTACACCTTC
TRBJ2-3	TRBD2	TRBV29-1	few	CSVEKRGVTDTQYF	TGCAGCGTTGAGAAGCGGGGGGTTACAGATACGCAGTATTTT
TRBJ1-2	NA	TRBV6-5	NA	CATGSTFNYGYTF	TGTGCCACGGGATCGACATTCAACTATGGCTACACCTTC
TRBJ1-4	TRBD1	TRBV6-5	NA	CASRTGGGRYEKLFF	TGTGCCAGCAGGACAGGGGGCGGGAGATATGAAAAACTGTTTTTT
TRBJ1-1	NA	TRBV6-2/TRBV6-3	once	CASSYPTVGARSRAFF	TGTGCCAGCAGTTACCCGACCGTGGGGGCACGTAGCCGGGCTTTCTTT
TRBJ2-5	TRBD1	TRBV24-1	NA	CATSDPARDRMAIAQETQYF	TGTGCCACCAGTGATCCCGCCCGGGACAGAATGGCAATTGCGCAAGAGACCCAGTACTTC
TRBJ1-2	NA	TRBV19	NA	CASSTLQGPARYGYTF	TGTGCCAGTAGTACCCTACAGGGACCCGCACGGTATGGCTACACCTTC
TRBJ1-1	NA	TRBV27	NA	CASRPHKTGLGEAFF	TGTGCCAGCAGGCCCCATAAGACAGGTTTGGGGGAAGCTTTCTTT
TRBJ2-6	NA	TRBV4-2	few	CASSQGGSGANVLTF	TGTGCCAGCAGCCAGGGGGGTTCTGGGGCCAACGTCCTGACTTTC
TRBJ1-2	TRBD1	TRBV6-5	NA	CASSYSTGEFYGYTF	TGTGCCAGCAGTTACTCGACAGGGGAATTCTATGGCTACACCTTC
TRBJ1-2	NA	TRBV7-2	many	CASSFGGGVYGYTF	TGTGCCAGCAGCTTTGGGGGGGGAGTGTATGGCTACACCTTC
TRBJ2-3	TRBD2	TRBV27	NA	CASSRRGEGTDTQYF	TGTGCCAGCAGTCGCCGGGGGGAAGGCACAGATACGCAGTATTTT
TRBJ2-2	NA	TRBV4-2	NA	CASSQQGTGELFF	TGTGCCAGCAGCCAACAGGGAACCGGGGAGCTGTTTTTT
TRBJ2-2	TRBD1	TRBV4-1	NA	CASSRGQGTGELFF	TGCGCCAGCAGCCGTGGACAGGGCACCGGGGAGCTGTTTTTT
TRBJ2-2	TRBD2	TRBV5-6	NA	CASSSAGGRAGELFF	TGTGCCAGCAGCTCGGCGGGGGGGCGAGCCGGGGAGCTGTTTTTT
TRBJ2-1	NA	TRBV9	NA	CASSVDSGSYNEQFF	TGTGCCAGCAGCGTAGACAGCGGTTCCTACAATGAGCAGTTCTTC
TRBJ1-2	TRBD1	TRBV6-5	once	CASSYSSRGPGYTF	TGTGCCAGCAGTTACTCAAGCAGGGGGCCTGGCTACACCTTC
TRBJ2-3	TRBD2	TRBV7-9	NA	CASSLGWRLAGESDTQYF	TGTGCCAGCAGCTTAGGGTGGAGACTAGCGGGGGAATCGGATACGCAGTATTTT
TRBJ1-1	NA	TRBV27	NA	CASSLSLGRGTEAFF	TGTGCCAGCAGTTTATCGTTGGGGCGGGGGACTGAAGCTTTCTTT
TRBJ2-3	TRBD1	TRBV5-1	NA	CASSWTGTDTDTQYF	TGCGCCAGCAGCTGGACCGGGACAGACACAGATACGCAGTATTTT
TRBJ1-1	NA	TRBV5-5	NA	CASSLSRGAMNTEAFF	TGTGCCAGCAGCTTGTCCCGGGGGGCCATGAACACTGAAGCTTTCTTT
TRBJ1-2	NA	TRBV28	NA	CASSSREGYGYTF	TGTGCCAGCAGTTCCCGGGAAGGCTATGGCTACACCTTC
TRBJ2-1	TRBD1	TRBV7-9	NA	CASTDRGSYNEQFF	TGTGCCAGCACCGACAGGGGGTCCTACAATGAGCAGTTCTTC
TRBJ2-1	TRBD1	TRBV7-8	NA	CASSTLGLGGAGDNEQFF	TGTGCCAGCAGCACACTGGGCCTAGGGGGCGCGGGCGACAATGAGCAGTTCTTC
TRBJ2-5	NA	TRBV7-7	NA	CASSPSGGNQETQYF	TGTGCTAGCAGCCCCAGCGGAGGCAACCAAGAGACCCAGTACTTC